This T cell receptor (beta chain) stems from a study of blood T cell repertoires in COVID-19. Study context: Samples of COVID-19 (acute and convalescent) were obtained from the United States, Italy and Spain. In each case, the material was cDNA or gDNA derived from T cells, B-cell-depleted T cells, or PBMCs.

Patients in Seattle were enrolled during active infection, then followed longitudinally. Methods used by the authors: How many nucleated cells were present was estimated from reference gene primer amplification. Profiling relied on immunoSEQ multiplex PCR, and the TCRdb table lists in-frame clones only, not all of them. The DNA was the basis for D and trimming; V, J and clone size are from that table. The data contain fewer than 350,000 clones, about 91% of them seen just once; the ten biggest clones take up 1.6%. The TCR comes from a woman aged 30 to 39 with COVID-19, enrolled during active disease. Specimen: peripheral blood.

CDR3 protein: CASSYSTQVPEQYF. The CDR3 DNA sequence: TGTGCCAGCAGTTACTCGACACAGGTCCCGGAGCAGTACTTC. This rearrangement joins TRBV6-6 to TRBJ2-7, with a possible D match to TRBD1 (5 bases). Deletions cut 0 bases from V and 7 bases from J, with 13 bases between. The CDR3 sequence is 14 residues long. Germline assignment: CDR1 MNHNY and CDR2 SVGAGI (reference sequence).